A selection of T cell receptor beta chains follows, all from one sample in a study of blood T cell repertoires in COVID-19. Sequenced by immunoSEQ multiplex PCR; TCRdb stores in-frame clones only, minus some. This table has around 30,000 clones, over 75% appearing once. Material: peripheral blood. The receptors were gathered from a man between 60 and 70 years old with acute or convalescent COVID-19. CDR3s include the opening cysteine and the closing phenylalanine or tryptophan. The D gene is left open where the match is weak. Not all rows give a size; the values are once, few, many and, for expanded clones, a class.

size	V	D	J	DNA	CDR3
medium-sized	TRBV7-6	.	TRBJ2-1	TGTGCCAGCAGCCCTCTCGTTCCTCAGGCGGGGAGCTCCTACAATGAGCAGTTCTTC	CASSPLVPQAGSSYNEQFF
once	TRBV7-6	TRBD1	TRBJ2-5	TGTGCCAGCAGCTTAGAGTCCCGGACAGGGGTCGAGACCCAGTACTTC	CASSLESRTGVETQYF
.	TRBV4-1	TRBD2	TRBJ2-1	TGCGCCAGCAGCCAAGAGGGAGGGGTCCACAATGAGCAGTTCTTC	CASSQEGGVHNEQFF
.	TRBV10-2	TRBD1	TRBJ1-4	TGCGCCAGCAGTGAGTCCATCGGACAGGCTTTTTTT	CASSESIGQAFF
.	TRBV19	.	TRBJ1-2	TGTGCCAGTAATACAGTTCAGAACTATGGCTACACCTTC	CASNTVQNYGYTF
.	TRBV28	TRBD1	TRBJ1-2	TGTGCCAGCAGTTCCCCAGGGGGGTATGGCTACACCTTC	CASSSPGGYGYTF
.	TRBV27	TRBD2	TRBJ2-7	TGTGCCAGCAGTTTAAGGAGCGGGGGGTCCTACGAGCAGTACTTC	CASSLRSGGSYEQYF
.	TRBV20-1	TRBD1	TRBJ1-1	TGCAGTGCTAGTGGGGGTTTGAACAGGGGACGAATGAACACTGAAGCTTTCTTT	CSASGGLNRGRMNTEAFF
.	TRBV28	.	TRBJ2-1	TGTGCCAGCAGTTTAACGACAGGTTACAATGAGCAGTTCTTC	CASSLTTGYNEQFF
.	TRBV30	.	TRBJ1-5	TGTGCCTGGAGTCCAGGGGTGTCGGGTCAGCCCCAGCATTTT	CAWSPGVSGQPQHF
.	TRBV5-1	.	TRBJ2-7	TGCGCCAGCAGCCGGGACTCATTCTACGAGCAGTACTTC	CASSRDSFYEQYF
.	TRBV4-2	TRBD2	TRBJ2-1	TGTGCCAGCAGCCAAGAGCAGCGGGAATTCAATGAGCAGTTCTTC	CASSQEQREFNEQFF
.	TRBV5-6	.	TRBJ1-1	TGTGCCAGCAGCGAAGGAGCCCCGAACACTGAAGCTTTCTTT	CASSEGAPNTEAFF
.	TRBV3-1/TRBV3-2	TRBD2	TRBJ2-2	TGTGCCAGCAGCCAAGAGGGACTAGCAACCGGGGAGCTGTTTTTT	CASSQEGLATGELFF
.	TRBV7-6	TRBD2	TRBJ2-2	TGTGCCAGCAGCCGTAGCGGGGGATCCTGGGGCACCGGGGAGCTGTTTTTT	CASSRSGGSWGTGELFF
.	TRBV7-2	TRBD1	TRBJ1-3	TGTGCCAGCAGCTCGGGGACAGGTCTGCCTGGAAACACCATATATTTT	CASSSGTGLPGNTIYF
.	TRBV18	TRBD1	TRBJ2-7	TGTGCCAGCTCAGCAATCCGGACAGGGGGCGGGGAGCAGTACTTC	CASSAIRTGGGEQYF
once	TRBV18	TRBD1	TRBJ1-4	TGTGCCAGCTCATCGGGACAGGGTACGGGTGAAAAACTGTTTTTT	CASSSGQGTGEKLFF
.	TRBV7-9	TRBD2	TRBJ2-1	TGTGCCAGCAGCCTGACTAGCGGGGGGGGAGAGCAGTTCTTC	CASSLTSGGGEQFF
.	TRBV28	.	TRBJ2-3	TGTGCCAGCAATACCTTAGCGGCGAGCACAGATACGCAGTATTTT	CASNTLAASTDTQYF
.	TRBV3-1/TRBV3-2	TRBD1	TRBJ1-5	TGTGCCAGCAGCCGGTTAGGGGGCGCCCAGCCCCAGCATTTT	CASSRLGGAQPQHF
.	TRBV5-1	.	TRBJ1-1	TGCGCCAGCAGCTTTGGACAGAGGGGCATGGGGGCTTTCTTT	CASSFGQRGMGAFF
.	TRBV19	.	TRBJ2-2	TGTGCCAGTTCAGGTTTCCCGAACACCGGGGAGCTGTTTTTT	CASSGFPNTGELFF
once	TRBV29-1	.	TRBJ1-1	TGCAGCGTTGAGGGGGGACTGAACACTGAAGCTTTCTTT	CSVEGGLNTEAFF
.	TRBV5-4	TRBD2	TRBJ2-7	TGTGCCAGCAGCCCTACTAGCGGGAGGTCCGAGCAGTACTTC	CASSPTSGRSEQYF
.	TRBV5-1	.	TRBJ2-2	TGCGCCAGCTATGAGCAGACAGGAGGCACCGGGGAGCTGTTTTTT	CASYEQTGGTGELFF
.	TRBV19	.	TRBJ1-3	TGTGCCAGTAGTGTTTCGGGAGCCGGAGCTGGAAACACCATATATTTT	CASSVSGAGAGNTIYF
.	TRBV24-1	.	TRBJ2-2	TGTGCCACCAGCCGGGGGGCGAGCACCGGGGAGCTGTTTTTT	CATSRGASTGELFF
.	TRBV27	TRBD1	TRBJ2-5	TGTGCCAGCAGTCCCTTTCCCATTCGGGACAGTAAGATGACCCAGTACTTC	CASSPFPIRDSKMTQYF
once	TRBV5-4	.	TRBJ2-7	TGTGCCAGCACCAAGGGGGACACCTACTACGAGCAGTACTTC	CASTKGDTYYEQYF
.	TRBV7-2	.	TRBJ2-1	TGTGCCAGCAGCTCCGTAGGAGAGGTTTATAATGAGCAGTTCTTC	CASSSVGEVYNEQFF
.	TRBV11-2	.	TRBJ2-7	TGTGCCAGCAGCAGAAGAGTCGACGAGCAGTACTTC	CASSRRVDEQYF